This is a list of T cell receptor beta chains from one sample in a study of blood T cell repertoires in COVID-19. Clones were sequenced by immunoSEQ multiplex PCR, and TCRdb holds only the in-frame ones, with some missing. The table records roughly 75,000 clones, roughly 90% of them present only once. Sequences were obtained from peripheral blood. The receptor source for this set is a man older than 75 with COVID-19, enrolled during active disease. The conserved cysteine and the conserved F or W are not part of the CDR3 here. The order of the fields is V gene, CDR3 protein.

TRBV6-5	ASSYSNRDGNTIY
TRBV2	ASREEASYGYT
TRBV15	ATSRPPVDEKLF
TRBV18	ASSPNRAYNSPLH
TRBV5-4	ASSSGTGGIYGYT
TRBV18	ASSGAGRTEKLF
TRBV3-1/TRBV3-2	ASSQEGGGLYNEKLF
TRBV19	ASSADRVYGYT
TRBV6-1	ASSENHPTVTEAF
TRBV19	ASSIGSATNYGYT
TRBV10-3	ATNGQAEAF
TRBV7-2	ASSLVSETQY
TRBV7-2	ASSLSGGNYGYT
TRBV5-1	ASSLPQGTGELF
TRBV11-3	ASSLGVEGYEQY
TRBV6-5	ASSYSEGRDGYT
TRBV4-3	ASSQFLGTGYNEQF
TRBV7-2	ASSLASGLGSDTQY
TRBV6-5	ASSLTGNYGYT
TRBV11-2	ASSLRRTGGVTEAF
TRBV4-1	ASSQGAGTGGSGELF
TRBV19	ASRPQTGLQGYT
TRBV12-5	ASGPEELNEKLF
TRBV27	ASSLSGGRQGTQY
TRBV25-1	ASSEYFRDYGYT
TRBV5-1	ASSLGGGITGELF
TRBV4-2	ASSQEGTLNTEAF
TRBV6-5	ASRIRTGGSYEQY
TRBV29-1	SVEEGGGGGYT
TRBV28	ASRAGTSANYGYT
TRBV19	ASSTSLGGKGSSPLH
TRBV4-3	ATSQGTDSPLH
TRBV7-9	ASIRAGGNTEAF
TRBV21-1	ASSKPPTEPYGYT
TRBV7-3	ASSPRGGAPWETQY
TRBV6-4	ASSPRVADTQY
TRBV13	ASSLAVGRTGFGNTIY
TRBV7-8	ASSSAPGQPQH
TRBV18	ASSPPRTGQETQY